The present entry profiles one TCR beta chain with its context. Sequencing was performed with immunoSEQ multiplex PCR; in TCRdb, only in-frame clones are kept and a portion is missing. The sample includes about 40,000 clones, just under 85% of them seen just once. This CDR3 spans 15 amino acids. CDR1 and CDR2 (germline): SGHRS, YFSETQ. V lost 4 bases, J lost 2 bases, and 16 bases lay in between. These data originate in a study of blood T cell repertoires in COVID-19. Background on the study: Specimens from acute and convalescent COVID-19 originated in the United States, Italy and Spain. Sources were T cells, B-cell-depleted T cells, or PBMCs; the material itself was cDNA or gDNA.

The sequence was collected from a human donor with acute or convalescent COVID-19. The donor label of this sample is uncertain. The sequenced material came from peripheral blood. The chain employs TRBV5-1 and TRBJ2-7; a weak D match, TRBD2 (6 bases). The CDR3 is CASSDSTRAAYEQYF. CDR3 bases: TGCGCCAGCAGCGATTCGACTAGAGCGGCCTACGAGCAGTACTTC.